Below are 24 T cell receptor beta chains sequenced from a single sample in a study of Graves' ophthalmopathy and Graves' hyperthyroidism. RNA transcripts were the template, and TCR beta CDR3 regions were amplified from them. Second-round multiplex PCR followed a first-round RT-PCR using HTBI primers. TCRdb itself ran the multiplex PCR reads through MiXCR, one entry per CDR3 protein. The profile shows some 750,000 distinct CDR3 sequences, approximately 40% of them singletons. The sample was peripheral blood. These TCRs come from an adult man with Graves' ophthalmopathy.

This clonotype was picked up many times. A read error may produce the germline difference seen at one junction end. The rearrangement uses TRBV7-8 and TRBJ2-7; 8 bases fit TRBD1. CDR3 length: 14 amino acids. Germline V CDR1 and CDR2: SGHVS, FQNEAQ. CDR3 region: CASSPLQGVYEQYF. In nucleotides, the CDR3 is TGCGCCAGCAGCCCACTACAGGGGGTCTACGAGCAGTACTTC.

The CDR3 loop reads CASSPGTWDTGELFF. Here the CDR3 DNA reads TGTGCCAGCAGCCCCGGGACTTGGGACACCGGGGAGCTGTTTTTT. This chain uses TRBV7-9 with TRBJ2-2; maybe TRBD2 (6 bases). Deletions cut 5 bases from V and 3 bases from J, with 13 bases between. Germline CDR1 SEHNR, CDR2 FQNEAQ (reference sequence). The length of the CDR3 is 15 residues.

The rearrangement uses TRBV12-3 or TRBV12-4 and TRBJ1-4, with D hard to call. The CDR3 loop spans 12 amino acids. The V end lost 2 bases, the J end lost 7 bases, and 5 bases lay between the germline ends. The CDR3 is CASSLRGEKLFF. CDR3 sequence (DNA): TGTGCCAGCAGTTTACGGGGTGAAAAACTGTTTTTT.

The rearrangement uses TRBV20-1 and TRBJ1-2; D remains unclear. Germline values: CDR1 DFQATT, CDR2 SNEGSKA (reference sequence). The CDR3 totals 14 residues. Trimming left V 0 bases short and J 4 bases short, with 12 bases between. CDR3: CSARDERALYGYTF. For the CDR3, the DNA is TGCAGTGCTAGAGACGAGCGGGCTCTCTATGGCTACACCTTC.

This clonotype was seen only once. The CDR3 carries no conserved terminal phenylalanine or tryptophan, so it likely arises from a read error. J is TRBJ1-2 and V is TRBV24-1, with a possible D match to TRBD1 (5 bases). Trimming took off 11 bases at V and 4 bases at J, with 16 bases between the two ends. This CDR3 spans 13 amino acids. Germline CDR1 reads KGHDR; CDR2 reads SFDVKD. CDR3: CASSRRGLYGYTL. As DNA, the CDR3 is TGTGCCAGCAGCCGGAGGGGACTCTATGGCTACACCCTC.

The V gene is TRBV7-9, the J gene TRBJ1-1; 7 bases match TRBD1. The germline V gene has CDR1 SEHNR and CDR2 FQNEAQ (reference sequence). CDR3 length: 14 amino acids. V trimming: 2 bases; J trimming: 6 bases; junction bases outside the gene matches: 6. The DNA for the CDR3 is TGTGCCAGCAGCTTAAAAGGAGGACAGGCTGAAGCTTTCTTT. This translates into CASSLKGGQAEAFF.

V is TRBV4-3 and J is TRBJ1-2; 8 bases agree with TRBD1. The germline V gene encodes CDR1 LGHNA and CDR2 YSLEER. This CDR3 is 17 amino acids long. With 0 bases clipped from V and 8 bases from J, the junction kept 14 bases outside the gene matches. CDR3 residues: CASSQDRTTGARVGYTF. The CDR3 region has the DNA TGCGCCAGCAGCCAAGACCGAACGACAGGGGCAAGGGTAGGCTACACCTTC.

The chain is built from TRBV6-6 and TRBJ2-6, with D unresolved. CDR1 and CDR2 from the germline V gene are MNHNY and SVGAGI (reference sequence). This CDR3 spans 15 amino acids. V lost 1 base and J 2 bases, leaving 6 bases between the germline ends. The CDR3 sequence: CASSYLVPGANVLTF. CDR3 nucleotides: TGTGCCAGCAGTTACTTGGTTCCTGGGGCCAACGTCCTGACTTTC.

This clonotype was seen ten or more times. The V call is TRBV15, the J call TRBJ1-4, with 8 bases lining up with TRBD1. The J segment lost 3 bases and the V segment lost 2 bases, leaving 8 bases of the junction unmatched. The CDR3 is made up of 17 amino acids. CDR1 is LNHNV, CDR2 YYDKDF, per germline (reference sequence). The CDR3 sequence is CATSRLTQGASNEKLFF. As DNA, the CDR3 is TGTGCCACCAGCAGACTAACCCAGGGGGCGTCTAATGAAAAACTGTTTTTT.

This clonotype was counted at least ten times. The chain is built from TRBV20-1 and TRBJ2-7, with 9 bases aligning to TRBD1. The germline gives CDR1 DFQATT, CDR2 SNEGSKA (reference sequence). The length of the CDR3 is 13 residues. The J segment lost 5 bases and the V segment lost 5 bases, leaving 7 bases of the junction unmatched. The CDR3 protein is CSAADRGDDEQYF. In DNA, the CDR3 is TGCAGTGCTGCGGACAGGGGAGATGACGAGCAGTACTTC.

The sample holds a few counts of this clonotype. V and J are TRBV7-2 and TRBJ1-2; D is possibly TRBD1 (5 bases). The germline gives CDR1 SGHTA, CDR2 FQGNSA. CDR3 length equals 16 residues. Trimming cost V 5 bases and J 0 bases, with 16 bases left between them. The chain's CDR3 is CASSQRGGPANYGYTF. The CDR3, as DNA: TGTGCCAGCAGCCAACGGGGCGGGCCGGCTAACTATGGCTACACCTTC.

This clonotype was seen a few times. The chain joins TRBV4-3 to TRBJ2-5, with 9 bases identical to TRBD1. J was trimmed by 5 bases and V by 1 base; bases with no gene match: 8. CDR1 is LGHNA and CDR2 is YSLEER in the germline V gene. The CDR3 runs 16 residues. The CDR3 DNA follows: TGCGCCAGCAGCCAAGTGAATACAGGGGGCTGGGAGACCCAGTACTTC. This encodes CASSQVNTGGWETQYF.

This clonotype was detected ten times or more. Germline is not matched at one junction end, which may reflect a read error. The chain uses TRBV7-9 and TRBJ2-2; D not certain. In germline, CDR1 is SEHNR, CDR2 FQNEAQ (reference sequence). The CDR3 sequence is 11 residues long. The DNA for the CDR3 is TGCGCCAGCAGCTTGAAAGGGGAGCTGTTTTTT. Encoded protein: CASSLKGELFF.

The chain links TRBV11-2 to TRBJ1-2; TRBD1 aligns across 7 bases. Germline CDR1 SGHAT, CDR2 FQNNGV. The CDR3 contains 15 residues. J lost 5 bases, V lost 5 bases, and 11 bases had no gene match. As DNA, the CDR3 is TGTGCCAGCAGCCAAGAACGACAGGGCAGTTATGGCTACACCTTC. Protein: CASSQERQGSYGYTF.

On this clonotype: A much larger clone differs by one base, so this may be a read error. The CDR3 DNA sequence: TGTGCCAGCTCGACAGGGTGGACCAGGGAGCTGTTTTTT. Amino acids: CASSTGWTRELFF. This sequence joins TRBV19 and TRBJ2-2; 7 bases fit TRBD1. Per the germline V gene, CDR1 is LNHDA and CDR2 is SQIVND (reference sequence). The CDR3 sequence is 13 residues long. The trim removed 9 bases at V and 9 bases at J, leaving 10 bases unmatched.

The CDR3 DNA follows: TGTGCCAGCAGCGTAAGAACAGGGGGCGAAACTGACTATGGCTACACCTTC. Encoded protein: CASSVRTGGETDYGYTF. The chain recombines TRBV9 with TRBJ1-2; TRBD1 matches at 9 bases. CDR1 and CDR2 (germline): SGDLS, YYNGEE. Trimming removed 1 base from V and 3 bases from J; junction bases left unmatched: 10. The CDR3 covers 17 residues.

Comment on this clonotype: Here the CDR3 omits its conserved ending phenylalanine or tryptophan, so a read error is the likely source. This chain connects TRBV2 to TRBJ1-1; D is perhaps TRBD1 (6 bases). The germline CDR1 and CDR2 sequences are SNHLY and FYNNEI. The CDR3 is 13 amino acids. Trimming pared 8 bases from V and 0 bases from J, leaving 10 bases between. In DNA, the CDR3 is TGTGCCAGCTTCGGACAGATGAACACTGAAGCTTTCCTT. This encodes CASFGQMNTEAFL.

This clonotype was counted many times. V usage is TRBV19 and J usage is TRBJ1-5; 12 bases map to TRBD1. The germline V gene encodes CDR1 LNHDA and CDR2 SQIVND (reference sequence). V lost 9 bases, J lost 5 bases, and 8 bases stayed unmatched. The CDR3 has 15 residues. As DNA, the CDR3 is TGTGCCAGCTCTGGGACAGGGGGCTCGTATCAGCCCCAGCATTTT. Its translation: CASSGTGGSYQPQHF.

The V gene is TRBV14, the J gene TRBJ1-4; 7 bases align to TRBD1. Germline loops: CDR1 SGHDN, CDR2 FVKESK. There are 14 residues in the CDR3. The J segment lost 8 bases and the V segment lost 4 bases, leaving 7 bases of the junction unmatched. In DNA form, the CDR3 reads TGTGCCAGCAGCCGAGGGGGCCGAGGGGAAAAACTGTTTTTT. It translates to CASSRGGRGEKLFF.

At least ten counts were recorded for this clonotype. V is TRBV20-1 and J is TRBJ1-1; D remains unclear. The CDR3 loop spans 11 amino acids. Germline CDR1 is DFQATT and CDR2 is SNEGSKA (reference sequence). The V end lost 5 bases, the J end lost 1 base, and 5 bases lay between the germline ends. The CDR3 nucleotides read TGCAGTGCTGTCAGGAACACTGAAGCTTTCTTT. Translating it yields CSAVRNTEAFF.

This clonotype was seen more than once but under ten times. The chain couples TRBV15 to TRBJ1-3; D unresolved. V was cut by 0 bases and J by 0 bases, with 9 bases left in between. CDR1 and CDR2 from the germline V gene are LNHNV and YYDKDF (reference sequence). The CDR3 has 16 residues. Here the CDR3 DNA reads TGTGCCACCAGCAGAGACTATAAGCTCTCTGGAAACACCATATATTTT. It encodes CATSRDYKLSGNTIYF.

This clonotype has just a few counts. J is TRBJ2-2 and V is TRBV25-1, with 10 positions matching TRBD1. V gave up 9 bases and J gave up 0 bases; unmatched junction bases: 1. The CDR3 length is 14 residues. CDR1 and CDR2 (germline): MGHDK, SYGVNS. This CDR3 is CARTGGSNTGELFF. CDR3 coding DNA: TGTGCCAGGACAGGGGGCTCGAACACCGGGGAGCTGTTTTTT.

This clonotype was observed at least ten times. J is TRBJ2-6 and V is TRBV7-3, with 8 bases lining up with TRBD1. This CDR3 region has 16 residues. The V and J ends lost 3 bases and 4 bases, in that order; junction bases with no gene match: 5. Germline V CDR1 and CDR2: SGHTA, FQGTGA. The CDR3 DNA reads as TGTGCCAGCAGCTTGACAGGGGCGGAGGGGGCCAACGTCCTGACTTTC. Protein product: CASSLTGAEGANVLTF.

This clonotype was observed a single time. The chain uses TRBV2 and TRBJ1-6; 9 positions agree with TRBD1. Looked up from germline, CDR1 is SNHLY and CDR2 is FYNNEI. The ends lost 1 base at V and 14 bases at J; junction bases unmatched: 12. The CDR3 loop spans 16 amino acids. CDR3 coding DNA: TGTGCCAGCAGTGAAGAGGGACAGGGACCGCCTTTCACCCTCCACTTT. Its protein product is CASSEEGQGPPFTLHF.